Sequencing of this T cell receptor (beta chain) was carried out in a study of blood T cell repertoires in COVID-19. Study background: The samples span acute and convalescent COVID-19 from the United States, Italy and Spain. Nucleic acid was either cDNA or gDNA, and it came from T cells, B-cell-depleted T cells, or PBMCs.

As originally analysed: Counts of nucleated cells, estimated from reference gene primer amplification, were obtained. Only in-frame clones appear in the TCRdb table, and some are missing; sequencing was by immunoSEQ multiplex PCR. V and J calls and clone size are those listed in that table; D and trimming were worked out from the DNA. The table records about 150,000 clones, under 85% of them present only once. The sample was peripheral blood. This receptor was identified in a woman of 80 years or more with acute or convalescent COVID-19.

CDR3 loop: CAISVSSGNEQFF. Written as DNA, the CDR3 is TGTGCCATCAGTGTGAGTAGCGGGAATGAGCAGTTCTTC. The gene calls are TRBV10-3 and TRBJ2-1; 7 nucleotides agree with TRBD2. Trimming at V came to 4 bases and at J to 7 bases, leaving 4 bases not matched to a gene. Germline CDR1 ENHRY, CDR2 SYGVKD. CDR3 length equals 13 residues.